These T cell receptor beta chains were read from a single sample in a study of cytomegalovirus exposure and HLA in healthy donors. The repertoire was sequenced with immunoSEQ multiplex PCR; TCRdb's copy has only in-frame clones and lacks some. The data hold about 140,000 clones, with approximately 80% observed a single time. Material for sequencing was PBMCs. All receptors derive from a man aged 25 to 40 in good health and CMV-seropositive. CDR3s include the opening cysteine and the closing phenylalanine or tryptophan. The order of the fields is D gene, J gene, clone size, V gene, CDR3 protein, CDR3 DNA. A D gene is named only where the DNA matches it firmly. A clone size is listed for some rows: how often the clone was seen (once, few, many), or a class if it is expanded.

D: TRBD1; J: TRBJ2-3; size: -; V: TRBV5-8; CDR3: CASSLEGGRSTDTQYF; DNA: TGTGCCAGCAGCTTGGAAGGGGGCCGTAGCACAGATACGCAGTATTTT
D: TRBD1; J: TRBJ2-7; size: -; V: TRBV6-1; CDR3: CASSESGTGTLEQYF; DNA: TGTGCCAGCAGTGAAAGTGGGACAGGGACCCTCGAGCAGTACTTC
D: -; J: TRBJ1-1; size: few; V: TRBV19; CDR3: CACSRGTNTEAFF; DNA: TGTGCCTGTTCTAGGGGGACGAACACTGAAGCTTTCTTT
D: TRBD1; J: TRBJ1-2; size: -; V: TRBV6-1; CDR3: CASSEAQGTGGTYGYTF; DNA: TGTGCCAGCAGTGAAGCGCAAGGGACAGGGGGCACCTATGGCTACACCTTC
D: -; J: TRBJ1-5; size: few; V: TRBV5-4; CDR3: CASSLGPTVAQPQHF; DNA: TGTGCCAGCAGCTTGGGACCGACGGTAGCTCAGCCCCAGCATTTT
D: TRBD1; J: TRBJ2-6; size: -; V: TRBV25-1; CDR3: CASSTRTGGGSGANVLTF; DNA: TGTGCCAGCAGTACAAGGACAGGGGGCGGCTCTGGGGCCAACGTCCTGACTTTC
D: TRBD2; J: TRBJ2-5; size: -; V: TRBV29-1; CDR3: CSGAVGGAGETQYF; DNA: TGCAGCGGAGCGGTCGGGGGGGCCGGGGAGACCCAGTACTTC
D: -; J: TRBJ2-3; size: few; V: TRBV6-6; CDR3: CASTKRGTSTDTQYF; DNA: TGTGCCAGCACTAAACGGGGAACTAGCACAGATACGCAGTATTTT
D: TRBD1; J: TRBJ1-6; size: -; V: TRBV2; CDR3: CASKEQGNSPLHF; DNA: TGTGCCAGCAAGGAACAGGGGAATTCACCCCTCCACTTT
D: TRBD2; J: TRBJ2-5; size: -; V: TRBV27; CDR3: CASSLVASGDQETQYF; DNA: TGTGCCAGCAGTTTAGTGGCTAGCGGGGACCAAGAGACCCAGTACTTC
D: -; J: TRBJ2-1; size: -; V: TRBV6-5; CDR3: CASSVTRSVRNEQFF; DNA: TGTGCCAGCAGTGTGACTAGGTCGGTTCGCAATGAGCAGTTCTTC
D: -; J: TRBJ2-2; size: -; V: TRBV19; CDR3: CASSTTPANTGELFF; DNA: TGTGCCAGTAGTACGACTCCCGCGAACACCGGGGAGCTGTTTTTT
D: TRBD1; J: TRBJ2-2; size: -; V: TRBV2; CDR3: CASVTGGAGTGELFF; DNA: TGTGCCAGCGTCACAGGGGGCGCGGGCACCGGGGAGCTGTTTTTT
D: TRBD2; J: TRBJ2-2; size: few; V: TRBV11-2; CDR3: CASTADSGNTGELFF; DNA: TGTGCCAGCACCGCGGATAGCGGGAATACCGGGGAGCTGTTTTTT
D: TRBD2; J: TRBJ2-1; size: -; V: TRBV7-9; CDR3: CASSLVGGGGYNEQFF; DNA: TGTGCCAGCAGCTTAGTTGGGGGGGGAGGGTACAATGAGCAGTTCTTC
D: -; J: TRBJ2-7; size: -; V: TRBV5-5; CDR3: CASSFTGPYEQYF; DNA: TGTGCCAGCAGCTTCACTGGGCCCTACGAGCAGTACTTC
D: TRBD1; J: TRBJ2-5; size: -; V: TRBV2; CDR3: CASTQTGTGAAGTQYF; DNA: TGTGCCAGCACCCAAACTGGGACAGGGGCCGCGGGGACCCAGTACTTC